One and the same sample provided the 7 T cell receptor beta chains below, sequenced in a study of T cell responses to AZD1222 COVID-19 vaccine. Some clones are missing from TCRdb's copy, which holds only in-frame ones; the method was immunoSEQ multiplex PCR. In the table there are some 81,000 clones, 85% to 90% of which are singletons. The specimen comprised peripheral blood, sampled 28 days after the second AZD1222 dose. These receptors were collected from an adult who received the AZD1222 COVID-19 vaccine.

The V gene is TRBV3-1 (or the pseudogene TRBV3-2), the J gene TRBJ1-2; TRBD1 agrees at 7 bases. The trim removed 4 bases at V and 4 bases at J, leaving 6 bases unmatched. Germline loops: CDR1 LGHDT, CDR2 YNNKEL (reference sequence). The CDR3 length is 14 residues. This CDR3 reads CASSPGTALYGYTF. CDR3 nucleotide sequence: TGTGCCAGCAGCCCGGGGACAGCCCTCTATGGCTACACCTTC.

V and J are TRBV3-1 (or the pseudogene TRBV3-2) and TRBJ1-5; TRBD1 is a possible D gene (5 bases). The CDR3 spans 13 residues. Germline CDR1 is LGHDT and CDR2 is YNNKEL (reference sequence). The ends were cut back, 7 bases at V and 7 bases at J, with 14 bases in the middle. The CDR3 here is CASTPGGDQPQHF. CDR3 DNA sequence: TGTGCCAGCACCCCGGGGGGGGACCAGCCCCAGCATTTT.

The chain uses TRBV29-1 and TRBJ2-3, with a weak D call TRBD2 (6 bases). This CDR3 spans 12 amino acids. Trimming took 7 bases from V and 2 from J, leaving 10 bases between them. In germline, CDR1 is SQVTM, CDR2 ANQGSEA. CDR3 amino acids: CSDSGYTDTQYF. The CDR3 DNA is TGCAGCGATAGCGGCTACACAGATACGCAGTATTTT.

This chain connects TRBV30 to TRBJ2-3, with 10 nucleotides matching TRBD1. Germline assignment: CDR1 GTSNPN and CDR2 SVGIG (reference sequence). The CDR3 is 15 amino acids. V dropped 2 bases and J dropped 4; count of bases not matched to a gene: 6. CDR3 sequence reads: CAWSRGQGRPDTQYF. The CDR3 bases are TGTGCCTGGAGTCGGGGACAGGGGAGACCAGATACGCAGTATTTT.

The V gene is TRBV18, the J gene TRBJ1-1, with D unclear. The V end lost 4 bases, the J end lost 4 bases, and 10 bases lay between the germline ends. This CDR3 comprises 13 residues. Germline V CDR1 and CDR2: KGHSH, LQKENI. The CDR3 region has the DNA TGTGCCAGCTCACTCCCGGGGATCACTGAAGCTTTCTTT. The encoded protein is CASSLPGITEAFF.

V gene TRBV5-5 combines with J gene TRBJ1-2; 10 bases fit TRBD1. Germline V gene data show CDR1 as SGHKS and CDR2 as YYEKEE (reference sequence). The CDR3 length is 13 residues. V lost 4 bases and J lost 8; bases outside the gene matches: 5. CDR3 bases: TGTGCCAGCAGCGCAGACAGGGGGCTCGGCTACACCTTC. Encoded protein: CASSADRGLGYTF.

The J gene is TRBJ1-2, the V gene TRBV12-3 or TRBV12-4; D ambiguous. Trimming removed 2 bases from V and 4 bases from J, with 8 bases in between. The CDR3 extends over 13 amino acids. CDR3 protein: CASSLPVGYGYTF. Written as DNA, the CDR3 is TGTGCCAGCAGTTTACCTGTCGGCTATGGCTACACCTTC.